The rows below give T cell receptor beta chains drawn from one sample of a study of blood T cell repertoires in COVID-19. TCRdb's table, derived via immunoSEQ multiplex PCR, lists solely in-frame clones and lacks some. The repertoire consists of 180,000 or so clones, with 65% to 90% occurring once and the leading ten covering about 15%. Sequences were obtained from PBMCs or T cells enriched from blood (not recorded which). The receptors come from a man aged 50 to 59 who had recovered from COVID-19. The CDR3 runs from the conserved cysteine through the conserved F or W. A D gene is named only where the DNA matches it firmly. Size values are once, few and many counts, or a class for expanded clones, and some rows have none.

TRBV6-6	TRBJ2-3	-	-	TGTGCCAGCAGTTACCGGGGAAGGAGCACAGATACGCAGTATTTT	CASSYRGRSTDTQYF
TRBV4-2	TRBJ1-2	-	-	TGTGCCAGCAGCCAAGTAACCCCGGAGGGATACACCTTC	CASSQVTPEGYTF
TRBV6-1	TRBJ1-5	TRBD1	once	TGTGCCAGCAGTGAAGCAGGGACAGGGGGCAATCAGCCCCAGCATTTT	CASSEAGTGGNQPQHF
TRBV19	TRBJ2-3	-	-	TGTGCCAGTAGTATGGGAGGGGGGCGCGCAGATACGCAGTATTTT	CASSMGGGRADTQYF
TRBV6-5	TRBJ2-1	-	-	TGTGCCAGCACCTCCACATACAATGAGCAGTTCTTC	CASTSTYNEQFF
TRBV2	TRBJ1-1	TRBD1	-	TGTGCCAGCAGTGGATGGGGACAGGGGGCTTTCTTT	CASSGWGQGAFF
TRBV4-1	TRBJ2-3	TRBD1	-	TGCGCCAGCAGCTCCGCGGACAGGGGCACAGATACGCAGTATTTT	CASSSADRGTDTQYF
TRBV30	TRBJ2-3	-	few	TGTGCCTGGAGTTCAGGTGCAGATACGCAGTATTTT	CAWSSGADTQYF
TRBV5-1	TRBJ1-4	TRBD1	-	TGCGCCAGCAGCAAGGGGACAGGGGAAAAACTGTTTTTT	CASSKGTGEKLFF
TRBV18	TRBJ2-7	-	-	TGTGCCAGCTCACGGAAACAGGGTTCCGACGAGCAGTACTTC	CASSRKQGSDEQYF
TRBV28	TRBJ1-5	-	once	TGTGCCAGCAGTTTCTCAGGGAACGGACAGCCCCAGCATTTT	CASSFSGNGQPQHF
TRBV7-2	TRBJ1-2	TRBD1	few	TGTGCCAGCAGCACAACCGGGACAGTTTCCTACGGCTACACCTTC	CASSTTGTVSYGYTF
TRBV11-2	TRBJ2-1	-	-	TGTGCCAGCAGCTTAGGGTCGGGGGTTGATGAGCAGTTCTTC	CASSLGSGVDEQFF